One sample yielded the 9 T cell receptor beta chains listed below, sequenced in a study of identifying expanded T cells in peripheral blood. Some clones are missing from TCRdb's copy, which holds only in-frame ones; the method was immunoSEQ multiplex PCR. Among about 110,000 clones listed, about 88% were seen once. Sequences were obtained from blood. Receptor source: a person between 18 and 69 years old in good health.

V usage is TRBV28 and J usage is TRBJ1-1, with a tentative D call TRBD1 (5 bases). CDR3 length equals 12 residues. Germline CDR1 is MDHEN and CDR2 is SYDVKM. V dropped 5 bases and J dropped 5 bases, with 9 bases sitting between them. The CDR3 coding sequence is TGTGCCAGCAGTACATCAGGGACTGAAGCTTTCTTT. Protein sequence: CASSTSGTEAFF.

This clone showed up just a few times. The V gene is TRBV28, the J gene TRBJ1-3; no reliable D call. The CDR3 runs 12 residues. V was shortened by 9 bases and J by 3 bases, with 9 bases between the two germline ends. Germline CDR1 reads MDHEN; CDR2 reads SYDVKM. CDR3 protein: CASKISGNTIYF. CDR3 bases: TGTGCCAGTAAGATTAGTGGAAACACCATATATTTT.

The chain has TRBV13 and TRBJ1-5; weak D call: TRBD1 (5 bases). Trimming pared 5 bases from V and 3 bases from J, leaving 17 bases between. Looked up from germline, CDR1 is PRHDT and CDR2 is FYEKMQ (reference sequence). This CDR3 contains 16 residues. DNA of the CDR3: TGTGCCAGCAGCCCCGAGGGGCAGCTCTCCAATCAGCCCCAGCATTTT. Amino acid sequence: CASSPEGQLSNQPQHF.

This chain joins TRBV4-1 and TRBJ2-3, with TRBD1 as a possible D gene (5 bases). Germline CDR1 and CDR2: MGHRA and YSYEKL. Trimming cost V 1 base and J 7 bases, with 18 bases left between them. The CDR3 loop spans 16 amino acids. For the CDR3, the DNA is TGCGCCAGCAGCCAAGTAGGTCTGACAGTCCTAAATACGCAGTATTTT. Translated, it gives CASSQVGLTVLNTQYF.

CDR3 sequence reads: CASSDLSYKAFF. CDR3 in DNA: TGTGCCAGCAGTGACCTCTCCTACAAAGCTTTCTTT. J is TRBJ1-1 and V is TRBV2; D is uncertain. The V and J ends lost 3 bases and 9 bases respectively, with 11 bases between them. CDR3 length equals 12 residues. In germline, CDR1 is SNHLY, CDR2 FYNNEI.

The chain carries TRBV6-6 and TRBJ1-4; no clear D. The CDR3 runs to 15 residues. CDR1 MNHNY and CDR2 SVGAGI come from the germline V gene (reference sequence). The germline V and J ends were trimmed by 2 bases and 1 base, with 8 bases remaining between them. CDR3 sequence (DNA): TGTGCCAGCAGTTACCCGGTCCAAACTAATGAAAAACTGTTTTTT. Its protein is CASSYPVQTNEKLFF.

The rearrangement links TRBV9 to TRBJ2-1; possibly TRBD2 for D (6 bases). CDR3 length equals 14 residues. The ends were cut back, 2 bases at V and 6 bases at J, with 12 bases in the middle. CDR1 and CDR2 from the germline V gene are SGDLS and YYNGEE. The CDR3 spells CASSVGTRGNEQFF. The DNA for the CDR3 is TGTGCCAGCAGCGTGGGGACTCGTGGCAATGAGCAGTTCTTC.

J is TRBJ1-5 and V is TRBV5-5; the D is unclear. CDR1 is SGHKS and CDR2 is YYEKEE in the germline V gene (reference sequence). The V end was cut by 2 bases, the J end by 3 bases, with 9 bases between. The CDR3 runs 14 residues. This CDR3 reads CASSLGSNNQPQHF. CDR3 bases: TGTGCCAGCAGCTTAGGGAGCAACAATCAGCCCCAGCATTTT.

CDR3: CASRGYLPHGGELFF. CDR3 sequence (DNA): TGTGCCAGCAGGGGCTACCTTCCGCACGGCGGGGAGCTGTTTTTT. J is TRBJ2-2 and V is TRBV27; no reliable D call. CDR1 MNHEY and CDR2 SMNVEV come from the germline V gene (reference sequence). Trimming removed 6 bases at V and 7 bases at J, with 18 bases between. There are 15 residues in the CDR3.